A selection of T cell receptor beta chains follows, all from one sample in a study of OX40 agonist ivuxolimab in advanced cancers. The assay was immunoSEQ multiplex PCR, and TCRdb's table has in-frame clones only and misses some. This table has roughly 80,000 clones, over 75% appearing once. The sequencing here drew on CD4+ or CD8+ T cells sorted from blood, taken in a trial of the OX40 agonist ivuxolimab. The receptors come from an adult with an advanced solid tumor such as melanoma, head and neck, liver or kidney cancer. Both conserved end residues are part of each CDR3. The order of the fields is V gene, J gene, CDR3 length, clone size, D gene, CDR3 protein, CDR3 DNA. The D gene is left open where the match is weak. Not all rows give a size; the values are once, few, many and, for expanded clones, a class.

TRBV4-1	TRBJ2-3	12	.	.	CASSLIGDTQYF	TGCGCCAGCAGTTTAATAGGGGATACGCAGTATTTT
TRBV5-5	TRBJ2-5	15	.	TRBD2	CASSLAGHTLETQYF	TGTGCCAGCAGTTTAGCGGGCCACACCTTAGAGACCCAGTACTTC
TRBV11-2	TRBJ1-2	14	.	.	CASSSPRVRQGYTF	TGTGCCAGCAGCTCCCCCCGGGTCCGCCAGGGCTACACCTTC
TRBV5-1	TRBJ2-7	16	.	.	CASSLGSAGRYYEQYF	TGCGCCAGCAGCTTGGGGTCGGCAGGGAGGTACTACGAGCAGTACTTC
TRBV7-2	TRBJ2-7	17	.	TRBD1	CASSSPPGTGIPYEQYF	TGTGCCAGCAGTTCGCCCCCAGGGACAGGTATACCCTACGAGCAGTACTTC
TRBV5-5	TRBJ2-3	15	.	.	CASSLWSMYTDTQYF	TGTGCCAGCAGCTTGTGGTCAATGTACACAGATACGCAGTATTTT
TRBV5-1	TRBJ2-3	14	.	.	CASSLQGGVDTQYF	TGCGCCAGCAGCTTGCAAGGGGGGGTAGATACGCAGTATTTT
TRBV7-2	TRBJ2-7	16	.	TRBD1	CASSLAPQGATYEQYF	TGTGCCAGCAGCTTAGCCCCACAGGGGGCTACCTACGAGCAGTACTTC
TRBV2	TRBJ2-4	16	.	.	CASSEGVRGAKNIQYF	TGTGCCAGCAGTGAAGGGGTACGGGGGGCCAAAAACATTCAGTACTTC
TRBV2	TRBJ2-5	13	.	.	CASRPRGRETQYF	TGTGCCAGCAGACCCCGGGGAAGGGAGACCCAGTACTTC
TRBV2	TRBJ1-1	15	.	.	CASTPSSRMNTEAFF	TGTGCCAGCACCCCAAGTAGTCGGATGAACACTGAAGCTTTCTTT
TRBV6-5	TRBJ2-5	15	few	.	CASSYRGHSRETQYF	TGTGCCAGCAGTTACCGGGGACACAGTCGGGAGACCCAGTACTTC
TRBV10-3	TRBJ1-3	12	.	.	CAISEIDRTIYF	TGTGCCATCAGTGAGATCGACAGGACCATATATTTT
TRBV5-1	TRBJ1-5	14	.	TRBD1	CASSVTTGGQPQHF	TGCGCCAGCAGCGTAACTACAGGGGGTCAGCCCCAGCATTTT
TRBV4-1	TRBJ1-1	17	.	.	CASSQDWRTIMNTEAFF	TGCGCCAGCAGCCAAGATTGGCGAACGATCATGAACACTGAAGCTTTCTTT
TRBV5-4	TRBJ1-2	14	.	.	CASSEGPGQSAYTF	TGTGCCAGCAGCGAAGGTCCGGGCCAGAGTGCCTACACCTTC
TRBV5-1	TRBJ2-1	16	.	.	CASSLGTGTGRDEQFF	TGCGCCAGCAGCTTGGGGACCGGGACTGGTAGGGATGAGCAGTTCTTC
TRBV6-5	TRBJ2-7	13	.	.	CASSPQGPGEQYF	TGTGCCAGCAGCCCTCAGGGACCGGGGGAGCAGTACTTC